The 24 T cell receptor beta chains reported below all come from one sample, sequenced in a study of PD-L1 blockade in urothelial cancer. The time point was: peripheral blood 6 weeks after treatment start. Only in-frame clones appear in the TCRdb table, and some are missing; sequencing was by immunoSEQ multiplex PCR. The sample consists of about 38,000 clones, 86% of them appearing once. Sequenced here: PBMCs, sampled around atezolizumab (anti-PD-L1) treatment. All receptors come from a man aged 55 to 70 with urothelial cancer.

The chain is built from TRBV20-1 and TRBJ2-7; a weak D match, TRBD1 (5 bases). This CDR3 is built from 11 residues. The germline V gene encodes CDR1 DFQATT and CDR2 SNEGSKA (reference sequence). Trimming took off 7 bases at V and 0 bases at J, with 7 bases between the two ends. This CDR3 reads CSGRDSYEQYF. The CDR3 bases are TGCAGTGGCAGGGACTCCTACGAGCAGTACTTC.

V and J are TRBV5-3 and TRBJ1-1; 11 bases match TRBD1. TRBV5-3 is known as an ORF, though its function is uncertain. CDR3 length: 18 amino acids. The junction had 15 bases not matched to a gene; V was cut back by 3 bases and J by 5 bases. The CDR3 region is CARSWAGTGGRSITEAFF. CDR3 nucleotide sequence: TGTGCCAGAAGCTGGGCCGGGACAGGGGGACGGAGTATTACTGAAGCTTTCTTT.

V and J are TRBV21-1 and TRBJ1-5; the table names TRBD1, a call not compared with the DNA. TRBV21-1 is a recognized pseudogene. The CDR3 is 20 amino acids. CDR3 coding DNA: TGTGCCAGCAGCAACCACCTTATGGGGATTCCTTTGGGGCCCAATCAGCCCCAGCATTTT. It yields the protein CASSNHLMGIPLGPNQPQHF.

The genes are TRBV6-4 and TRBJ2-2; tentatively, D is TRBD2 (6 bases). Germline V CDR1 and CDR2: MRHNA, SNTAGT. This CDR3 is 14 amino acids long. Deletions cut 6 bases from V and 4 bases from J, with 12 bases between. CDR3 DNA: TGTGCCAGCAGAGAGGAGGGGCCCACCGGGGAGCTGTTTTTT. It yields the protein CASREEGPTGELFF.

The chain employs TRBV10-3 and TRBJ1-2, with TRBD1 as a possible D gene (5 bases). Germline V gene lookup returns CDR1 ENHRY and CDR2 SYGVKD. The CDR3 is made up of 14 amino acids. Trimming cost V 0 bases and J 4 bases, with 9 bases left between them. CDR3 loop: CAISESGGGYGYTF. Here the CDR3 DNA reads TGTGCCATCAGTGAGTCGGGGGGAGGCTATGGCTACACCTTC.

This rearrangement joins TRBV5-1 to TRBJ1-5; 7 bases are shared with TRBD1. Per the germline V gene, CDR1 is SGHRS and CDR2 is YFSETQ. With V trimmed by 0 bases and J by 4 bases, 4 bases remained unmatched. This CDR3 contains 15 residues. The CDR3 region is CASSLETGRNQPQHF. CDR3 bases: TGCGCCAGCAGCTTGGAGACAGGGAGGAATCAGCCCCAGCATTTT.

DNA for the CDR3: TGTGCCAGCATCAAAACAGGGGGGACTGAAGCTTTCTTT. The encoded protein is CASIKTGGTEAFF. The chain joins TRBV6-6 to TRBJ1-1, with 8 bases lining up with TRBD1. J lost 5 bases, V lost 7 bases, and 6 bases had no gene match. The CDR3 has 13 residues. The germline V gene encodes CDR1 MNHNY and CDR2 SVGAGI (reference sequence).

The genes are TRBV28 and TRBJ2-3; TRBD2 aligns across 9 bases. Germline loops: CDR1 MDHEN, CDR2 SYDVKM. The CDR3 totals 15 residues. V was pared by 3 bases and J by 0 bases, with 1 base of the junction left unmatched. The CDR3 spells CASSFGTSSTDTQYF. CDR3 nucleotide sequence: TGTGCCAGCAGTTTTGGGACTAGCAGCACAGATACGCAGTATTTT. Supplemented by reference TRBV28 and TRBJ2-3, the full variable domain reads DVKVTQSSRYLVKRTGEKVFLECVQDMDHENMFWYRQDPGLGLRLIYFSYDVKMKEKGDIPEGYSVSREKKERFSLILESASTNQTSMYLCASSFGTSSTDTQYFGPGTRLTVL.

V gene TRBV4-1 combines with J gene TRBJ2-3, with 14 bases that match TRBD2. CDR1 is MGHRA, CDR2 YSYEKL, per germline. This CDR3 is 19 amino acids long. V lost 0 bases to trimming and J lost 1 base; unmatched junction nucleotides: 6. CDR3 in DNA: TGCGCCAGCAGCCAAGAAAGGGGGACTAGCGGGGGCGGCACAGATACGCAGTATTTT. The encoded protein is CASSQERGTSGGGTDTQYF.

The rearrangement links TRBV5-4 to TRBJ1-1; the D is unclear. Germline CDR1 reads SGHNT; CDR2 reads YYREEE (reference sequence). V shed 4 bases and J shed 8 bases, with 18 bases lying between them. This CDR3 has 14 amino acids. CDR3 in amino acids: CASSPAALAAEAFF. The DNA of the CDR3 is TGTGCCAGCAGCCCCGCCGCCTTAGCCGCGGAAGCTTTCTTT.

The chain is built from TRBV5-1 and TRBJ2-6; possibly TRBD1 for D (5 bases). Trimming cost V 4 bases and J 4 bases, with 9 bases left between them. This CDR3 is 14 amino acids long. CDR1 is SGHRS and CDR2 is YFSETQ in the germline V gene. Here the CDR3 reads CASSADSGANVLTF. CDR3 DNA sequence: TGCGCCAGCAGCGCAGACAGCGGGGCCAACGTCCTGACTTTC.

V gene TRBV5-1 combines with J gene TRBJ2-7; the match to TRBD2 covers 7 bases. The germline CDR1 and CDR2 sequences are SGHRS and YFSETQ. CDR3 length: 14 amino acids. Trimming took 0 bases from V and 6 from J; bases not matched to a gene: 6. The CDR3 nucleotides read TGCGCCAGCAGCTTGGAACTAGCGCGGGGCGAGCAGTACTTC. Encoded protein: CASSLELARGEQYF.

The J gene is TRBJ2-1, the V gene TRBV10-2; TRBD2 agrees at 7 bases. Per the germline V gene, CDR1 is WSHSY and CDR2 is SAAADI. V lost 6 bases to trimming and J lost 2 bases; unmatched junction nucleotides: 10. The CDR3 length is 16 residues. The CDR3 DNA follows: TGCGCCAGCAGAGGCCCTAGCGGCCAAACCTACAATGAGCAGTTCTTC. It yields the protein CASRGPSGQTYNEQFF.

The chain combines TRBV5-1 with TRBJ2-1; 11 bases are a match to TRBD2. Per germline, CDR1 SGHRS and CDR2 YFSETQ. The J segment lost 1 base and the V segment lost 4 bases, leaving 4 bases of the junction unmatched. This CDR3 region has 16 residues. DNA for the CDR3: TGCGCCAGCAGCCCTGGACTAGCGGGTTCCTACAATGAGCAGTTCTTC. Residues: CASSPGLAGSYNEQFF.

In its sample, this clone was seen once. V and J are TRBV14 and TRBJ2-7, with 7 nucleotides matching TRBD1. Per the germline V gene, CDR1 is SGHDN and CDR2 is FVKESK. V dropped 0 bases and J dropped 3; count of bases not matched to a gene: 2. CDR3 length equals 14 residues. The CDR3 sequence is CASSQDHRGYEQYF. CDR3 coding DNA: TGTGCCAGCAGCCAAGATCACAGGGGCTACGAGCAGTACTTC.

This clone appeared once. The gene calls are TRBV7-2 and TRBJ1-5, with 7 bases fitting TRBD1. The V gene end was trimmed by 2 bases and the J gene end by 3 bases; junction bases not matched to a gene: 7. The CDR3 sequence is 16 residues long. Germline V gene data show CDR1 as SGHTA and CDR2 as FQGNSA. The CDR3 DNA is TGTGCCAGCAGCTTAATAGGAGGGGGCGCCAATCAGCCCCAGCATTTT. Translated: CASSLIGGGANQPQHF.

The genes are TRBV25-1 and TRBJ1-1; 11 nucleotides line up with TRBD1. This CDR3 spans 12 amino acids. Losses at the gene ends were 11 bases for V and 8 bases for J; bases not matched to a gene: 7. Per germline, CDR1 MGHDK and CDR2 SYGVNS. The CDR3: CAVQGQGAEAFF. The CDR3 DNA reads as TGTGCCGTTCAAGGACAGGGGGCGGAAGCTTTCTTT.

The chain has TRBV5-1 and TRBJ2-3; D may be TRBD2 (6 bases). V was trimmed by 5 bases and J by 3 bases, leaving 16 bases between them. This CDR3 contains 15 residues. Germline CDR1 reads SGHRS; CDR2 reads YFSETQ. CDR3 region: CASRGGLLVTDTQYF. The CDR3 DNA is TGCGCCAGCAGGGGCGGACTACTTGTGACAGATACGCAGTATTTT.

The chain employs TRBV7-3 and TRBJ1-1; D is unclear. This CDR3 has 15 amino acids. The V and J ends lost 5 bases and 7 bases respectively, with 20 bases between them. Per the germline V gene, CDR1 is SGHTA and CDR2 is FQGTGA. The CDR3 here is CASSPRETGSFEAFF. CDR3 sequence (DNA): TGTGCCAGCAGCCCCCGGGAAACGGGTTCTTTTGAAGCTTTCTTT.

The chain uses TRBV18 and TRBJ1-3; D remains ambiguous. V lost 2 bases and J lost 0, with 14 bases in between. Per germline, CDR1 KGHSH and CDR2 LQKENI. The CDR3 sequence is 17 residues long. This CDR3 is CASSPAPSGHSGNTIYF. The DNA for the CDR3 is TGTGCCAGCTCACCAGCACCCAGTGGGCACTCTGGAAACACCATATATTTT.

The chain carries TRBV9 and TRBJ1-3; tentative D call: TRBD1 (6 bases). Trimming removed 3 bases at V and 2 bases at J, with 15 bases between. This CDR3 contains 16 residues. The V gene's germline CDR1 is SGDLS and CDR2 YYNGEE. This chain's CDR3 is CASSENREGTGNTIYF. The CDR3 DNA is TGTGCCAGCAGCGAGAACAGGGAAGGGACTGGAAACACCATATATTTT. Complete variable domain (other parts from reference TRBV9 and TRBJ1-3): DSGVTQTPKHLITATGQRVTLRCSPRSGDLSVYWYQQSLDQGLQFLIQYYNGEERAKGNILERFSAQQFPDLHSELNLSSLELGDSALYFCASSENREGTGNTIYFGEGSWLTVV.

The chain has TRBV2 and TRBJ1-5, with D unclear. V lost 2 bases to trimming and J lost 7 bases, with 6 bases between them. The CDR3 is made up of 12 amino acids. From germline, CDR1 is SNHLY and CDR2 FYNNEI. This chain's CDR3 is CASSEQRQPQHF. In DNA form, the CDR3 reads TGTGCCAGCAGTGAACAACGGCAGCCCCAGCATTTT.

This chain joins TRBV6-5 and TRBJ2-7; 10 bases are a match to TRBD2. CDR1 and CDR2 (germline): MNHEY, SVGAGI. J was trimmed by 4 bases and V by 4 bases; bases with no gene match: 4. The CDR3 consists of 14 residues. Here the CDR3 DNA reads TGTGCCAGCAGTTGGTATAGCGGGAGGTACGAGCAGTACTTC. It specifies CASSWYSGRYEQYF.

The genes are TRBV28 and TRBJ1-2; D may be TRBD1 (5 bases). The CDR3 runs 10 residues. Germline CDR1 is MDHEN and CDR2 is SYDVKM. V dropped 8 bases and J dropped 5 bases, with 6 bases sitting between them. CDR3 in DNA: TGTGCCAGCGGACAATATGGCTACACCTTC. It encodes CASGQYGYTF.